The 23 T cell receptor beta chains in this list originate from one sample, sequenced in a study of T cells in Graves' hyperthyroidism and ophthalmopathy (dated by TCRdb to between 2018 and 2020). The library was produced with multiplex PCR. Sequencing was performed on an Illumina HiSeq 2000. TCR beta CDR3 regions were amplified from RNA transcripts. A first-round RT-PCR of the TCR CDR3 used the HTBI primer set with the Qiagen OneStep RT-PCR kit. TCRdb reprocessed the public reads (quality trimming at Q25 with fastp, clone calling with MiXCR) and kept in-frame beta chains. CDR3 protein duplicates are merged, each entry listing the most common genes and DNA. The sample table lists some 500,000 distinct CDR3 sequences, around 22% of them with a count of one. Around 10% of the sample is in the top ten clones. Sequenced sample: blood. These receptors were taken from a woman in her twenties or thirties with Graves' ophthalmopathy.

This clonotype came up many times. V and J are TRBV19 and TRBJ1-5, with 7 bases fitting TRBD1. The CDR3 has 15 amino acids. Germline CDR1 LNHDA, CDR2 SQIVND (reference sequence). Trimming took 5 bases from V and 7 from J; bases not matched to a gene: 11. The CDR3 region has the DNA TGTGCCAGTAGTGGGACAGTCGATCGGAACCAGCCCCAGCATTTT. Its translation is CASSGTVDRNQPQHF.

This clonotype was seen ten or more times. The chain combines TRBV18 with TRBJ2-7; D possibly corresponds to TRBD1 (6 bases). V was clipped by 3 bases and J by 1 base, with 7 bases between them. The V gene's germline CDR1 is KGHSH and CDR2 LQKENI. CDR3 length: 13 amino acids. The CDR3, as DNA: TGTGCCAGCTCACCCGGACAGTCCTACGAGCAGTACTTC. This codes for CASSPGQSYEQYF. The full variable domain, rest sourced from reference TRBV18 and TRBJ2-7, is NAGVMQNPRHLVRRRGQEARLRCSPMKGHSHVYWYRQLPEEGLKFMVYLQKENIIDESGMPKERFSAEFPKEGPSILRIQQVVRGDSAAYFCASSPGQSYEQYFGPGTRLTVT.

J is TRBJ1-2 and V is TRBV6-5, with D hard to call. Germline V CDR1 and CDR2: MNHEY, SVGAGI. The CDR3 covers 16 residues. The V end was cut by 1 base, the J end by 0 bases, with 12 bases between. The CDR3 bases are TGTGCCAGCAGTTACTATGATGCCGGAGCTAACTATGGCTACACCTTC. This gives the protein CASSYYDAGANYGYTF.

This clonotype appeared many times. This chain joins TRBV20-1 and TRBJ1-5; the D is unclear. The CDR3 length is 15 residues. Germline assignment: CDR1 DFQATT and CDR2 SNEGSKA (reference sequence). Trimming cost V 0 bases and J 3 bases, with 12 bases left between them. CDR3 bases: TGCAGTGCTAGAGATCCGTGGGGTCCCAATCAGCCCCAGCATTTT. Its translation: CSARDPWGPNQPQHF.

This clonotype was recorded only once. The chain employs TRBV12-3 or TRBV12-4 and TRBJ2-2; no clear D gene. V gave up 6 bases and J gave up 5 bases, with 19 bases separating them. The length of the CDR3 is 16 residues. CDR3 sequence: CASSSPVGGDTGELFF. CDR3 coding DNA: TGTGCCAGCAGCTCCCCCGTAGGCGGTGATACCGGGGAGCTGTTTTTT.

This clonotype was seen ten or more times. The genes are TRBV12-3 or TRBV12-4 and TRBJ1-1, with D perhaps matching TRBD1 (5 bases). There are 14 residues in the CDR3. The V end was cut by 6 bases, the J end by 7 bases, with 18 bases between. The CDR3, as DNA: TGTGCCAGCAGCCGCACGACAGCGGTGGATGAAGCTTTCTTT. Translated, it gives CASSRTTAVDEAFF.

V and J are TRBV6-5 and TRBJ2-5; D is perhaps TRBD1 (5 bases). Germline CDR1 MNHEY, CDR2 SVGAGI. Trimming removed 0 bases from V and 9 bases from J, with 14 bases in between. CDR3 length equals 14 residues. CDR3 sequence reads: CASSYSAGKGAQYF. The CDR3 DNA sequence: TGTGCCAGCAGTTACTCGGCAGGCAAAGGGGCCCAGTACTTC.

The gene calls are TRBV3-1 and TRBJ1-2; 7 bases align to TRBD1. In germline, CDR1 is LGHDT, CDR2 YNNKEL (reference sequence). Trimming removed 5 bases from V and 4 bases from J; junction bases left unmatched: 4. The CDR3 loop spans 13 amino acids. For the CDR3, the DNA is TGTGCCAGCAGCGGGAACAGGGGCTATGGCTACACCTTC. This sequence encodes CASSGNRGYGYTF.

In this sample, this clonotype turned up many times. This chain uses TRBV20-1 with TRBJ1-5; D is perhaps TRBD1 (6 bases). This CDR3 comprises 17 residues. From germline, CDR1 is DFQATT and CDR2 SNEGSKA (reference sequence). Trimming stripped 3 bases from V and 1 base from J, with 19 bases between. The CDR3 DNA reads TGCAGTGCTAGCATGGGGACATACCAGTGGAGCAATCAGCCCCAGCATTTT. This translates into CSASMGTYQWSNQPQHF.

This clonotype has ten or more counts. The chain recombines TRBV5-1 with TRBJ2-7, with 11 bases lining up with TRBD1. The length of the CDR3 is 16 residues. V trimming: 3 bases; J trimming: 5 bases; junction bases outside the gene matches: 10. Germline CDR1 is SGHRS and CDR2 is YFSETQ. The CDR3 coding sequence is TGCGCCAGCAGCTCTAAGTTACGGGACAGGGGGAACGAGCAGTACTTC. Encoded protein: CASSSKLRDRGNEQYF. Variable domain in full (rest from reference TRBV5-1 and TRBJ2-7): KAGVTQTPRYLIKTRGQQVTLSCSPISGHRSVSWYQQTPGQGLQFLFEYFSETQRNKGNFPGRFSGRQFSNSRSEMNVSTLELGDSALYLCASSSKLRDRGNEQYFGPGTRLTVT.

The gene calls are TRBV18 and TRBJ1-1; 7 positions agree with TRBD1. Trimming at V came to 6 bases and at J to 7 bases, leaving 14 bases not matched to a gene. The CDR3 extends over 15 amino acids. Germline lookup yields CDR1 KGHSH and CDR2 LQKENI. CDR3 sequence reads: CASSPQNRGKGEAFF. For the CDR3, the DNA is TGTGCCAGCTCCCCTCAAAACAGGGGAAAGGGTGAAGCTTTCTTT.

The chain combines TRBV12-3 or TRBV12-4 with TRBJ1-5; 9 positions match TRBD1. The CDR3 runs to 15 residues. J lost 3 bases, V lost 6 bases, and 6 bases had no gene match. This CDR3 is CASRYGQGFNQPQHF. The DNA for the CDR3 is TGTGCCAGCAGGTACGGACAGGGGTTCAATCAGCCCCAGCATTTT.

This clonotype has a count of ten or more. The V call is TRBV2, the J call TRBJ2-5, with a tentative D call TRBD1 (6 bases). This CDR3 has 14 residues. V gave up 3 bases and J gave up 4 bases, with 12 bases separating them. Germline V gene data show CDR1 as SNHLY and CDR2 as FYNNEI. The CDR3 here is CASSDNRARETQYF. The CDR3 DNA reads TGTGCCAGCAGTGATAACAGGGCAAGAGAGACCCAGTACTTC.

Ten or more counts support this clonotype. This chain joins TRBV6-1 and TRBJ1-6, with no clear D. The germline CDR1 and CDR2 sequences are MNHNS and SASEGT. Deletions cut 5 bases from V and 10 bases from J, with 21 bases between. There are 16 residues in the CDR3. The CDR3 region is CASSPRSRGYPSPLHF. CDR3 in DNA: TGTGCCAGCAGTCCCCGAAGCCGAGGGTACCCCTCACCCCTCCACTTT.

The rearrangement joins TRBV12-5 to TRBJ1-1, with D unclear. The germline V and J ends were trimmed by 6 bases and 1 base, with 12 bases remaining between them. The CDR3 runs to 14 residues. Germline lookup yields CDR1 LGHNT and CDR2 FRNRAP. CDR3: CASGSQVKNTEAFF. As DNA, the CDR3 is TGTGCTAGTGGCTCTCAGGTAAAGAACACTGAAGCTTTCTTT.

In this sample, this clonotype turned up many times. The V and J genes are TRBV19 and TRBJ1-2, with no clear D. The V end lost 5 bases, the J end lost 8 bases, and 12 bases lay between the germline ends. The length of the CDR3 is 12 residues. The germline V gene has CDR1 LNHDA and CDR2 SQIVND (reference sequence). The CDR3 coding sequence is TGTGCCAGTAGTTCCCTCGCGGGAGGCTACACCTTC. Protein sequence: CASSSLAGGYTF.

This clonotype has at least ten counts. The chain has TRBV20-1 and TRBJ2-5; D might be TRBD1 (5 bases). Trimming pared 6 bases from V and 2 bases from J, leaving 10 bases between. The CDR3 consists of 12 residues. CDR1 is DFQATT, CDR2 SNEGSKA, per germline (reference sequence). In nucleotides, the CDR3 is TGCAGTGCGCCTCGACAGCAAGAGACCCAGTACTTC. It specifies CSAPRQQETQYF.

The CDR3 loop is CASSYIRDGNTEAFF. As DNA, the CDR3 is TGTGCCAGCAGTTACATCCGGGACGGGAACACTGAAGCTTTCTTT. The V call is TRBV6-5, the J call TRBJ1-1; D is perhaps TRBD1 (5 bases). Trimming pared 2 bases from V and 1 base from J, leaving 11 bases between. CDR1 MNHEY and CDR2 SVGAGI come from the germline V gene. The CDR3 is 15 amino acids.

This clonotype was recorded many times. This chain uses TRBV19 with TRBJ1-5; 7 nucleotides align to TRBD1. V was pared by 3 bases and J by 7 bases, with 9 bases of the junction left unmatched. The germline gives CDR1 LNHDA, CDR2 SQIVND (reference sequence). CDR3 length: 15 amino acids. The CDR3 loop is CASSMATGVGQPQHF. CDR3 in DNA: TGTGCCAGTAGTATGGCTACAGGGGTCGGGCAGCCCCAGCATTTT.

The chain links TRBV7-9 to TRBJ1-2; 10 nucleotides line up with TRBD1. Germline-derived CDR1 and CDR2 are SEHNR and FQNEAQ (reference sequence). CDR3 size: 15 residues. Unmatched junction bases numbered 15, after V lost 9 bases and J lost 8 bases. CDR3 sequence reads: CASSRDRGISKGYTF. In DNA, the CDR3 is TGTGCCAGTAGTCGGGACAGGGGTATTTCGAAAGGCTACACCTTC.

This clonotype showed up just once. The chain joins TRBV11-1 to TRBJ2-7; possibly TRBD2 for D (6 bases). This CDR3 comprises 14 residues. Germline V gene lookup returns CDR1 SGHAT and CDR2 FQDESV (reference sequence). The V gene lost 4 bases and the J gene lost 6 bases, with 16 bases spanning the gap. CDR3 loop: CASSSGGLTREQYF. The CDR3, as DNA: TGTGCCAGCAGCTCAGGAGGGCTCACGCGCGAGCAGTACTTC.

This clonotype was counted ten times or more. V gene TRBV6-1 combines with J gene TRBJ1-2; possibly TRBD1 for D (6 bases). Germline V lookup: CDR1 MNHNS, CDR2 SASEGT. The CDR3 is 13 amino acids. Trimming removed 5 bases from V and 6 bases from J, with 13 bases in between. The CDR3 is CASSTRGGHGYTF. Here the CDR3 DNA reads TGTGCCAGCAGTACCCGGGGGGGCCATGGCTACACCTTC.

The table lists this clonotype with many counts. This chain links TRBV29-1 with TRBJ2-7; D is perhaps TRBD1 (5 bases). V was trimmed by 2 bases and J by 6 bases, leaving 14 bases between them. Germline CDR1 and CDR2: SQVTM and ANQGSEA. The CDR3 has 13 residues. CDR3: CSVERGFASEQYF. The CDR3 bases are TGCAGCGTTGAAAGGGGTTTCGCCAGCGAGCAGTACTTC.